The 29 T cell receptor beta chains listed next were all sequenced from one sample in a study of T cells in Graves' hyperthyroidism and ophthalmopathy. Amplified TCR beta CDR3 regions derived from RNA transcripts. First-round RT-PCR of the TCR CDR3 relied on the HTBI primer set. TCRdb reprocessed the multiplex PCR reads via MiXCR and lists one record per CDR3 protein. The sample lists under 400,000 distinct CDR3 sequences; 15% to 20% were seen once. The sample taken for sequencing was blood. The receptor set was obtained from a woman aged 45-65 years with Graves' hyperthyroidism.

This clonotype occurred a few times. V usage is TRBV5-1 and J usage is TRBJ1-2; D is perhaps TRBD1 (5 bases). Deletions cut 0 bases from V and 6 bases from J, with 18 bases between. Germline-derived CDR1 and CDR2 are SGHRS and YFSETQ. The CDR3 loop spans 16 amino acids. The CDR3, as DNA: TGCGCCAGCAGCTTGGAATCGTCCGGGCGGGGGAATGGCTACACCTTC. It codes for CASSLESSGRGNGYTF.

The chain uses TRBV20-1 and TRBJ2-1; D is uncertain. This CDR3 region has 10 residues. Trimming stripped 5 bases from V and 7 bases from J, with 6 bases between. The germline gives CDR1 DFQATT, CDR2 SNEGSKA (reference sequence). CDR3: CSALRNEQFF. The DNA for the CDR3 is TGCAGTGCTCTAAGGAATGAGCAGTTCTTC.

In its sample, this clonotype was seen many times. The gene calls are TRBV20-1 and TRBJ2-1, with 7 positions matching TRBD2. V trimming: 5 bases; J trimming: 3 bases; junction bases outside the gene matches: 4. CDR3 size: 13 residues. CDR1 and CDR2 from the germline V gene are DFQATT and SNEGSKA (reference sequence). CDR3 residues: CSALRDYYNEQFF. DNA for the CDR3: TGCAGTGCTCTGCGGGACTACTACAATGAGCAGTTCTTC.

This clonotype was found many times. The V gene is TRBV3-1, the J gene TRBJ1-1; 7 bases match TRBD1. The germline V gene encodes CDR1 LGHDT and CDR2 YNNKEL (reference sequence). CDR3 length: 15 amino acids. With 5 bases clipped from V and 6 bases from J, the junction kept 12 bases outside the gene matches. The CDR3 here is CASSSTRQGRSEAFF. Written as DNA, the CDR3 is TGTGCCAGCAGCTCTACCCGACAGGGTCGGTCTGAAGCTTTCTTT.

The J gene is TRBJ1-4, the V gene TRBV4-1; D remains ambiguous. V gave up 0 bases and J gave up 0 bases, with 8 bases separating them. CDR1 and CDR2 (germline): MGHRA, YSYEKL. CDR3 length: 16 amino acids. CDR3 loop: CASSQDRDPTNEKLFF. DNA for the CDR3: TGCGCCAGCAGCCAAGATAGAGACCCAACTAATGAAAAACTGTTTTTT.

V and J are TRBV12-5 and TRBJ1-6; D uncertain. Per germline, CDR1 LGHNT and CDR2 FRNRAP. The V and J ends lost 6 bases and 0 bases respectively, with 3 bases between them. CDR3 length equals 13 residues. In nucleotides, the CDR3 is TGTGCTAGTGGCCGCTCCTATAATTCACCCCTCCACTTT. Translation: CASGRSYNSPLHF.

About this clonotype itself: A much larger clonotype is one base distant, so this may be a read error. The V gene is TRBV28, the J gene TRBJ2-1; TRBD2 might be the D (5 bases). Germline loops: CDR1 MDHEN, CDR2 SYDVKM. Trimming took 3 bases from V and 5 from J, leaving 8 bases between them. The length of the CDR3 is 13 residues. The CDR3 bases are TGTGCCAGCAGTTTTTCCGGGGACAATGAGCAGTTCTTC. Protein product: CASSFSGDNEQFF.

This clonotype was counted only a few times. The chain combines TRBV6-1 with TRBJ1-5; D may be TRBD1 (5 bases). The V gene lost 11 bases and the J gene lost 3 bases, with 20 bases spanning the gap. Germline V gene data show CDR1 as MNHNS and CDR2 as SASEGT. This CDR3 has 15 amino acids. The CDR3 spells CAGGRTGIYNQPQHF. Here the CDR3 DNA reads TGTGCCGGGGGGAGGACCGGAATCTACAATCAGCCCCAGCATTTT.

This clonotype appeared many times. The genes are TRBV11-3 and TRBJ2-5; 7 bases match TRBD2. From germline, CDR1 is SGHNT and CDR2 YENEEA. The CDR3 sequence is 14 residues long. J lost 3 bases, V lost 5 bases, and 6 bases had no gene match. Here the CDR3 reads CASSPGRGEETQYF. CDR3 nucleotides: TGTGCCAGCAGCCCAGGACGGGGGGAAGAGACCCAGTACTTC. Variable domain in full (rest from reference TRBV11-3 and TRBJ2-5): EAGVVQSPRYKIIEKKQPVAFWCNPISGHNTLYWYLQNLGQGPELLIRYENEEAVDDSQLPKDRFSAERLKGVDSTLKIQPAELGDSAVYLCASSPGRGEETQYFGPGTRLLVL.

The V gene is TRBV6-6, the J gene TRBJ1-2; D is uncertain. The V and J ends lost 0 bases and 0 bases respectively, with 14 bases between them. CDR3 length: 17 residues. CDR1 MNHNY and CDR2 SVGAGI come from the germline V gene (reference sequence). The CDR3 protein is CASSYSPTGGANYGYTF. The CDR3 nucleotides read TGTGCCAGCAGTTACTCCCCTACGGGCGGAGCTAACTATGGCTACACCTTC.

This clonotype was counted many times. The CDR3 DNA reads as TGCAGCGCGGGACGGCAGAACACTGAAGCTTTCTTT. Translating it yields CSAGRQNTEAFF. The chain combines TRBV29-1 with TRBJ1-1; D might be TRBD1 (5 bases). V shed 7 bases and J shed 1 base, with 10 bases lying between them. The CDR3 length is 12 residues. Germline loops: CDR1 SQVTM, CDR2 ANQGSEA.

CDR3 sequence: CARGRREIADTQYF. Written as DNA, the CDR3 is TGTGCCAGAGGTCGGAGGGAGATTGCAGATACGCAGTATTTT. V usage is TRBV2 and J usage is TRBJ2-3; the D gene is possibly TRBD2 (6 bases). In germline, CDR1 is SNHLY, CDR2 FYNNEI. Trimming cost V 9 bases and J 4 bases, with 17 bases left between them. The CDR3 runs to 14 residues. The entire variable domain, with the rest obtained from reference TRBV2 and TRBJ2-3, is as follows: EPEVTQTPSHQVTQMGQEVILRCVPISNHLYFYWYRQILGQKVEFLVSFYNNEISEKSEIFDDQFSVERPDGSNFTLKIRSTKLEDSAMYFCARGRREIADTQYFGPGTRLTVL.

This clonotype appeared many times. The V gene is TRBV12-3 or TRBV12-4, the J gene TRBJ1-6; D call uncertain. The CDR3 is made up of 13 amino acids. Trimming took 2 bases from V and 8 from J, leaving 7 bases between them. The chain's CDR3 is CASSLSRDSPLHF. In DNA, the CDR3 is TGTGCCAGCAGTTTAAGTAGGGATTCACCCCTCCACTTT.

The chain uses TRBV9 and TRBJ2-1, with TRBD2 identical over 13 bases. The CDR3 sequence is 14 residues long. Unmatched junction bases numbered 0, after V lost 3 bases and J lost 6 bases. The V gene's germline CDR1 is SGDLS and CDR2 YYNGEE. CDR3 DNA sequence: TGTGCCAGCAGCGGGACTAGCGGGAGCAATGAGCAGTTCTTC. Amino acids: CASSGTSGSNEQFF.

CDR3 DNA sequence: TGTGCCAGCAGCCAAGGGACTAGCGGGAGAGGCTACAATGAGCAGTTCTTC. Its protein product is CASSQGTSGRGYNEQFF. The chain combines TRBV14 with TRBJ2-1; TRBD2 matches at 13 bases. This CDR3 contains 17 residues. The trim removed 1 base at V and 3 bases at J, leaving 3 bases unmatched. Germline CDR1 and CDR2: SGHDN and FVKESK.

This clonotype occurred many times. V and J are TRBV12-3 or TRBV12-4 and TRBJ2-7, with a tentative D call TRBD1 (6 bases). CDR3 size: 15 residues. Trimming took off 5 bases at V and 1 base at J, with 15 bases between the two ends. CDR3: CASSLQGRLSYEQYF. The CDR3, as DNA: TGTGCCAGCAGTCTACAGGGTAGACTTTCCTACGAGCAGTACTTC.

This clonotype was found a few times. This chain uses TRBV10-2 with TRBJ2-2, with D possibly matching TRBD2 (5 bases). Trimming cost V 5 bases and J 7 bases, with 23 bases left between them. CDR3 length: 17 residues. The germline CDR1 and CDR2 sequences are WSHSY and SAAADI. The CDR3 loop reads CASSSGLLNGGIGELFF. The CDR3, as DNA: TGCGCCAGCAGTTCAGGACTTTTAAATGGAGGTATCGGGGAGCTGTTTTTT.

The table lists this clonotype with a few counts. The chain combines TRBV28 with TRBJ1-1; D not certain. Germline assignment: CDR1 MDHEN and CDR2 SYDVKM. This CDR3 is built from 13 residues. The germline V and J ends were trimmed by 3 bases and 5 bases, with 10 bases remaining between them. CDR3 coding DNA: TGTGCCAGCAGTTTTTCGGGGTTTACTGAAGCTTTCTTT. Its translation is CASSFSGFTEAFF. The whole variable domain, remainder taken from reference TRBV28 and TRBJ1-1, is DVKVTQSSRYLVKRTGEKVFLECVQDMDHENMFWYRQDPGLGLRLIYFSYDVKMKEKGDIPEGYSVSREKKERFSLILESASTNQTSMYLCASSFSGFTEAFFGQGTRLTVV.

The chain is built from TRBV20-1 and TRBJ1-4; weak D call: TRBD1 (6 bases). Germline CDR1 DFQATT, CDR2 SNEGSKA (reference sequence). Trimming took 4 bases from V and 5 from J, leaving 11 bases between them. The CDR3 extends over 13 amino acids. This CDR3 is CSATGAPNEKLFF. The CDR3 nucleotides are TGCAGTGCTACGGGGGCGCCGAATGAAAAACTGTTTTTT.

The chain couples TRBV6-1 to TRBJ1-2; 9 nucleotides align to TRBD1. Germline V CDR1 and CDR2: MNHNS, SASEGT. J lost 0 bases, V lost 4 bases, and 12 bases had no gene match. This CDR3 is 18 amino acids long. CDR3 loop: CASSVYYGQGSPNYGYTF. The CDR3 coding sequence is TGTGCCAGCAGTGTGTACTATGGACAGGGGTCTCCTAACTATGGCTACACCTTC.

This clonotype has more than one count but fewer than ten. V gene TRBV3-1 combines with J gene TRBJ1-2; unclear D gene. The CDR3 length is 17 residues. In germline, CDR1 is LGHDT, CDR2 YNNKEL (reference sequence). V gave up 0 bases and J gave up 2 bases, with 16 bases separating them. CDR3 nucleotides: TGTGCCAGCAGCCAAGAGGGAACCTTTCCAATCAACTATGGCTACACCTTC. The encoded protein is CASSQEGTFPINYGYTF.

The sample holds many counts of this clonotype. The chain couples TRBV28 to TRBJ2-7; D not resolved. Germline assignment: CDR1 MDHEN and CDR2 SYDVKM. V was trimmed by 4 bases and J by 6 bases, leaving 16 bases between them. CDR3 length equals 14 residues. The CDR3 loop reads CASSSPRTAFEQYF. CDR3 sequence (DNA): TGTGCCAGCAGTTCCCCCCGCACCGCGTTCGAGCAGTACTTC.

The chain recombines TRBV29-1 with TRBJ1-5; D possibly corresponds to TRBD1 (6 bases). This CDR3 has 15 amino acids. The germline V gene encodes CDR1 SQVTM and CDR2 ANQGSEA. V lost 2 bases to trimming and J lost 7 bases, with 18 bases between them. The CDR3 sequence is CSVETTGTGGQPQHF. In nucleotides, the CDR3 is TGCAGCGTTGAAACTACAGGGACGGGTGGACAGCCCCAGCATTTT.

In this sample, this clonotype turned up a few times. The V call is TRBV5-1, the J call TRBJ2-5; 10 bases match TRBD2. Germline loops: CDR1 SGHRS, CDR2 YFSETQ. There are 18 residues in the CDR3. V was pared by 3 bases and J by 1 base, with 12 bases of the junction left unmatched. CDR3 DNA sequence: TGCGCCAGCAGCTGGGCGAAAAGCGGGGGGGCTGGCCAAGAGACCCAGTACTTC. Translation: CASSWAKSGGAGQETQYF.

Remarks on this clonotype: The junction differs from germline at one of its ends, possibly a read error. The CDR3 region has the DNA TGTGCCAGCCCACCATACAGGGTGGGACAAGAGACCCAGTACTTC. It is translated as CASPPYRVGQETQYF. The chain carries TRBV18 and TRBJ2-5, with D perhaps matching TRBD1 (6 bases). The length of the CDR3 is 15 residues. CDR1 and CDR2 from the germline V gene are KGHSH and LQKENI.

This clonotype was counted many times. This chain uses TRBV5-1 with TRBJ1-1; no firm D call. CDR1 and CDR2 (germline): SGHRS, YFSETQ. This CDR3 has 13 residues. The V end was cut by 5 bases, the J end by 0 bases, with 8 bases between. The CDR3 reads CASRPTLNTEAFF. DNA for the CDR3: TGCGCCAGCAGACCGACCCTGAACACTGAAGCTTTCTTT.

V and J are TRBV2 and TRBJ1-6; TRBD1 aligns across 8 bases. CDR1 SNHLY and CDR2 FYNNEI come from the germline V gene. CDR3 length: 17 residues. V lost 6 bases, J lost 0 bases, and 7 bases stayed unmatched. The CDR3 sequence: CASRIWTGSSYNSPLHF. The CDR3 DNA reads TGTGCCAGCAGAATCTGGACAGGGAGCTCCTATAATTCACCCCTCCACTTT.

This clonotype was observed a few times. This sequence joins TRBV6-1 and TRBJ1-1; D call uncertain. V dropped 6 bases and J dropped 5 bases, with 10 bases sitting between them. The CDR3 contains 12 residues. CDR1 and CDR2 (germline): MNHNS, SASEGT. CDR3: CASRRPGTEAFF. The DNA for the CDR3 is TGTGCCAGCAGGCGTCCGGGGACTGAAGCTTTCTTT.

This clonotype showed up many times. The V call is TRBV5-1, the J call TRBJ2-3; TRBD2 agrees at 9 bases. The CDR3 totals 15 residues. CDR1 SGHRS and CDR2 YFSETQ come from the germline V gene. The trim removed 5 bases at V and 4 bases at J, leaving 8 bases unmatched. The CDR3 DNA reads as TGCGCCAGCAGGGCTAGCGGGGCTGGCGCAGATACGCAGTATTTT. It encodes CASRASGAGADTQYF.